The clone carrying this TCR beta chain is termed large. Its antigen is unknown. The record originates from a study of circulating CD8 cells and anti-PD-1 response in melanoma. Whole-study findings and limits: PD-1 and DPOS subsets showed similar, higher clonality than DNEG. Peptide assays on expanded sorted subsets replaced tumor-based reactivity testing. Most experiments lacked replicates. At M1, fewer than 8% of TRB clonotypes appeared in multiple subsets.

This CDR3 comprises 12 residues. Germline CDR1 SGHKS, CDR2 YYEKEE (reference sequence). The V and J ends lost 4 bases and 6 bases respectively, with 11 bases between them. TCR libraries were prepared from around 14 ng of total RNA with the QIAseq Immune Repertoire TCR panel. One entry per CDR3 protein, called by TCRdb with MiXCR from the reads. The sample consists of about 1,000 distinct CDR3 sequences, around 8.9% of them appearing once. Sorting of live CD3+CD8+TCRalphabeta+ cells by PD-1 and/or TIGIT gave four subsets. The specimen comprised CD8+ T cells from PBMCs, sampled at baseline or after one month of anti-PD-1 therapy (not recorded which). The chain joins TRBV5-5 to TRBJ2-7; D is undetermined. The TCR sequence derives from a human donor with melanoma. The CDR3: CASSVVSLEQYF. CDR3 nucleotides: TGTGCCAGCAGCGTCGTAAGCCTCGAGCAGTACTTC.